This T cell receptor (beta chain) was recorded in a study of cytomegalovirus exposure and HLA in healthy donors. This clone was counted a single time. At the DNA level, this CDR3 is encoded by other sequences in the same sample as well. Both 60 Vbeta primers and 13 Jbeta primers went into the PCR. The repertoire was sequenced with immunoSEQ multiplex PCR; TCRdb's copy has only in-frame clones and lacks some. The table records about 59,000 clones, over 70% of them present only once. Sequenced input: PBMCs. This clonotype was obtained from a woman in her 40s in good health and CMV-seronegative.

CDR3 sequence reads: CASSARQGSYNEQFF. The CDR3, as DNA: TGTGCCAGCAGCGCCCGACAGGGATCCTACAATGAGCAGTTCTTC. V gene TRBV9 combines with J gene TRBJ2-1; 7 positions agree with TRBD1. V shed 3 bases, J shed 1 base, and the junction held 4 bases outside the gene matches. CDR1 is SGDLS and CDR2 is YYNGEE in the germline V gene. The CDR3 spans 15 residues.